The rows below give T cell receptor beta chains drawn from one sample of a study of glioma-infiltrating T cells. TCRdb fed the multiplex PCR reads into MiXCR, producing one record per CDR3 protein. There are around 190,000 distinct CDR3 sequences in the sample; approximately 30% occur only once, and over 20% lies in the top ten. Sequenced sample: glioma tissue, nonneoplastic brain tissue, or PBMCs (not recorded which). The receptor source for this set is a human donor with low-grade glioma or glioblastoma, undergoing nonglioma brain surgery, or in good health (not recorded which). CDR3s include the opening cysteine and the closing phenylalanine or tryptophan. Each record gives: V gene, D gene, clone size, J gene, CDR3 protein, CDR3 DNA. A D gene is named only where the DNA matches it firmly. Only some rows state a clone size, as once, few, many or a class for expanded clones.

>TRBV19|TRBD1|many|TRBJ1-5
CASSFRDRVLQPQHF
TGTGCCAGTAGTTTCCGGGACAGGGTGTTACAGCCCCAGCATTTT
>TRBV5-1|NA|NA|TRBJ2-5
CASSSTSGAETQYF
TGCGCCAGCAGCTCCACTTCGGGGGCAGAGACCCAGTACTTC
>TRBV28|NA|NA|TRBJ1-1
CARIAGGTEAFF
TGTGCAAGAATCGCAGGTGGGACTGAAGCTTTCTTT
>TRBV15|TRBD2|many|TRBJ2-1
CATSTGQKGTSAAYEQFF
TGTGCCACCAGCACCGGACAGAAAGGGACTAGCGCAGCTTATGAGCAGTTCTTC
>TRBV2|NA|few|TRBJ2-1
CASSATLYNEQFF
TGTGCCAGCAGTGCGACACTCTACAATGAGCAGTTCTTC
>TRBV5-4|NA|few|TRBJ2-5
CASSLPHSQETQYF
TGTGCCAGCAGCTTGCCACATTCCCAAGAGACCCAGTACTTC
>TRBV24-1|TRBD2|NA|TRBJ2-2
CATSDPTSGRADRELFF
TGTGCCACCAGTGACCCTACTAGCGGGAGGGCCGACCGGGAGCTGTTTTTT
>TRBV7-6|NA|many|TRBJ2-2
CASRQRTSNTGELFF
TGTGCCAGCAGACAGAGGACCTCGAACACCGGGGAGCTGTTTTTT
>TRBV19|NA|many|TRBJ1-2
CASSIRRGNGYTF
TGTGCCAGTAGTATCAGGCGGGGGAATGGCTACACCTTC
>TRBV12-3/TRBV12-4|NA|NA|TRBJ2-7
CASSLRLGGEQYF
TGTGCCAGCAGCCTCCGACTAGGTGGGGAGCAGTACTTC